A selection of T cell receptor beta chains follows, all from one sample in a study of blood T cell repertoires in COVID-19. Assay used: immunoSEQ multiplex PCR; TCRdb lists only in-frame clones, some missing. Of fewer than 130,000 clones detected, approximately 70% appear once; the ten largest clones hold roughly 6%. Sequenced material: peripheral blood. Every receptor here comes from an elderly man with acute or convalescent COVID-19. CDR3s include the opening cysteine and the closing phenylalanine or tryptophan. The D gene is left open where the match is weak. Some rows mark clone size as missing; the rest say once, few, many or name a class of expanded clone.

TRBJ2-7,.,.,TRBV18,CASSLGQEQYF,TGTGCCAGCTCACTAGGACAGGAGCAGTACTTC
TRBJ1-1,few,TRBD1,TRBV4-2,CASSTRTGNTEAFF,TGTGCCAGCAGCACCCGGACAGGTAACACTGAAGCTTTCTTT
TRBJ1-1,.,.,TRBV7-2,CASKWAWNTEAFF,TGTGCCAGCAAATGGGCTTGGAACACTGAAGCTTTCTTT
TRBJ2-7,.,.,TRBV5-4,CASSPGQGAGVSYEQYF,TGTGCCAGCAGCCCGGGACAGGGAGCGGGAGTCTCATACGAGCAGTACTTC
TRBJ2-2,few,.,TRBV7-2,CASSRGTGELFF,TGTGCCAGCAGCAGGGGCACCGGGGAGCTGTTTTTT
TRBJ2-3,.,TRBD2,TRBV6-6,CASSDGGSTDTQYF,TGTGCCTCCTCCGACGGGGGGTCCACAGATACGCAGTATTTT
TRBJ2-1,.,TRBD2,TRBV27,CASSPRTAGGNEQFF,TGTGCCAGCAGTCCTCGGACAGCGGGGGGCAATGAGCAGTTCTTC
TRBJ2-1,.,.,TRBV29-1,CSVELGQGYNEQFF,TGCAGCGTTGAACTCGGGCAGGGCTACAATGAGCAGTTCTTC
TRBJ1-1,few,.,TRBV6-5,CASRRRGDTEAFF,TGTGCCAGCAGAAGACGGGGGGACACTGAAGCTTTCTTT
TRBJ2-5,.,TRBD1,TRBV25-1,CASSHDRARETQYF,TGTGCCAGCAGCCATGACAGGGCCAGGGAGACCCAGTACTTC
TRBJ1-1,.,.,TRBV5-1,CASSPVLNTEAFF,TGCGCCAGCAGCCCGGTCCTGAACACTGAAGCTTTCTTT
TRBJ1-2,.,.,TRBV5-1,CASSPESRPYGYTF,TGCGCCAGCAGCCCCGAGAGCAGGCCCTATGGCTACACCTTC
TRBJ2-7,.,.,TRBV5-1,CASSLAGSPSLHEQYF,TGCGCCAGCAGCTTGGCCGGGAGTCCCTCCTTGCACGAGCAGTACTTC
TRBJ1-1,many,.,TRBV3-1/TRBV3-2,CASSLQSVMNTEAFF,TGTGCCAGCAGCCTACAATCAGTTATGAACACTGAAGCTTTCTTT
TRBJ2-7,.,.,TRBV27,CASSLTVSYEQYF,TGTGCCAGCAGTTTAACAGTCTCCTACGAGCAGTACTTC
TRBJ2-5,.,TRBD2,TRBV27,CASSLVAGGETQYF,TGTGCCAGCAGTTTAGTAGCGGGAGGAGAGACCCAGTACTTC
TRBJ2-1,.,.,TRBV9,CASSVAGILNEQFF,TGTGCCAGCAGCGTAGCCGGGATCCTCAATGAGCAGTTCTTC
TRBJ2-5,.,TRBD2,TRBV2,CASSFSGRPETQYF,TGTGCCAGCAGTTTTAGCGGGAGACCCGAGACCCAGTACTTC
TRBJ1-3,.,.,TRBV10-3,CAIADSWTRGSGNTIYF,TGTGCCATCGCCGACTCCTGGACAAGGGGTTCTGGAAACACCATATATTTT
TRBJ1-2,.,TRBD1,TRBV7-2,CASSPQRAGGAIGGYTF,TGTGCCAGCAGCCCACAGCGGGCAGGGGGCGCGATTGGTGGCTACACCTTC
TRBJ2-3,.,.,TRBV18,CASSPAGARDTQYF,TGTGCCAGCTCACCAGCAGGGGCGCGGGATACGCAGTATTTT
TRBJ2-2,.,TRBD1,TRBV5-4,CASSWTGGSTGELFF,TGTGCCAGCAGCTGGACAGGGGGGAGCACCGGGGAGCTGTTTTTT
TRBJ1-1,many,.,TRBV24-1,CATSGGGRNTEAFF,TGTGCCACCAGTGGGGGAGGGAGGAACACTGAAGCTTTCTTT
TRBJ2-5,few,TRBD1,TRBV29-1,CSASYRGRQETQYF,TGCAGCGCTTCCTACAGGGGGCGCCAAGAGACCCAGTACTTC
TRBJ1-4,.,.,TRBV6-5,CASSVAGGDEKLFF,TGTGCCAGCAGCGTAGCGGGGGGCGATGAAAAACTGTTTTTT
TRBJ2-1,.,TRBD2,TRBV28,CASSSPATSGRWEQFF,TGTGCCAGCAGTTCCCCCGCGACTAGCGGGAGATGGGAGCAGTTCTTC
TRBJ1-6,.,.,TRBV7-2,CASSLGPGLDNSPLHF,TGTGCCAGCAGCTTAGGTCCGGGGTTGGATAATTCACCCCTCCACTTT
TRBJ2-1,once,.,TRBV14,CASSQLMGGSEQFF,TGTGCCAGCAGCCAATTAATGGGGGGATCTGAGCAGTTCTTC
TRBJ1-5,.,.,TRBV2,CASRPRGTNQPQHF,TGTGCCAGCAGACCTAGGGGTACGAATCAGCCCCAGCATTTT
TRBJ2-7,few,.,TRBV4-1,CASSQVSGGTYHEQYF,TGCGCCAGCAGCCAAGTAAGTGGCGGGACCTACCACGAGCAGTACTTC
TRBJ1-3,few,TRBD1,TRBV28,CASSLDRVPGNTIYF,TGTGCCAGCTCCTTGGACAGGGTGCCTGGAAACACCATATATTTT
TRBJ2-1,.,.,TRBV6-2/TRBV6-3,CASSDRAGHLNEQFF,TGTGCCAGCAGTGATCGTGCGGGCCATCTCAATGAGCAGTTCTTC
TRBJ1-5,.,TRBD1,TRBV6-6,CASSYGDRGQGQPQHF,TGTGCCAGCAGTTACGGGGACAGGGGGCAAGGTCAGCCCCAGCATTTT
TRBJ1-5,few,TRBD1,TRBV28,CASSFPGTGGKNQPQHF,TGTGCCAGCAGTTTCCCCGGGACAGGGGGGAAGAATCAGCCCCAGCATTTT
TRBJ2-7,few,TRBD2,TRBV29-1,CSVWSGSASGASGRRDEQYF,TGCAGCGTTTGGTCAGGCTCAGCCTCGGGGGCTAGCGGGAGGAGGGACGAGCAGTACTTC
TRBJ2-7,few,TRBD2,TRBV27,CASSFRLAGTYEQYF,TGTGCCAGCAGTTTCCGACTAGCGGGAACCTACGAGCAGTACTTC
TRBJ2-2,.,.,TRBV7-3,CASSPGLIGELFF,TGTGCCAGCAGCCCCGGACTGATCGGGGAGCTGTTTTTT
TRBJ1-1,.,.,TRBV6-6,CASEFGGEAFF,TGTGCCAGCGAATTCGGGGGGGAAGCTTTCTTT
TRBJ2-3,.,TRBD1,TRBV2,CASSDQGQGIGLVLTQYF,TGTGCCAGCAGTGACCAGGGACAGGGAATAGGCCTGGTCTTGACGCAGTATTTT
TRBJ1-3,.,TRBD1,TRBV9,CASSVEGAFGNTIYF,TGTGCCAGCAGCGTAGAGGGGGCTTTTGGAAACACCATATATTTT
TRBJ2-1,few,TRBD2,TRBV9,CASSVAGASGYNEQFF,TGTGCCAGCAGCGTAGCTGGGGCTAGCGGTTACAATGAGCAGTTCTTC
TRBJ2-2,.,TRBD1,TRBV6-2/TRBV6-3,CASSYRGQGTAGELFF,TGTGCCAGCAGTTATAGGGGACAGGGGACCGCCGGGGAGCTGTTTTTT